This T cell receptor beta chain stems from a study of cytomegalovirus exposure and HLA in healthy donors. Study-wide context: Most donors, just over 80% of approximately 400 genotyped, fell in the Caucasian-associated ancestry cluster.

The PCR made use of 60 Vbeta and 13 Jbeta primers. Measured with immunoSEQ multiplex PCR; TCRdb has only the in-frame clones, and not every one. The sample lists under 300,000 clones; approximately 82% were seen once. Study results and caveats: Presence/absence analyses assumed roughly uniform sequencing depth across donors. The CMV antigen specificity of three CMV-associated chains was confirmed through in vitro analysis.

As for this clone: Its cognate antigen is unknown.

The CDR3 has 14 residues. The V gene end was trimmed by 3 bases and the J gene end by 4 bases; junction bases not matched to a gene: 4. Germline CDR1 is MNHNY and CDR2 is SVGAGI (reference sequence). The V call is TRBV6-6, the J call TRBJ2-7, with 9 bases lining up with TRBD1. Sequenced material: PBMCs. This sequence was found in a woman between 55 and 75 years old in good health and CMV-seropositive. The CDR3 DNA sequence: TGTGCCAGCAGTTATACAGGGGGCATTTACGAGCAGTACTTC. Translated, it gives CASSYTGGIYEQYF.